The rows below give T cell receptor beta chains drawn from one sample of a study of identical twins. One entry per CDR3 protein results from TCRdb running MiXCR on the 5' RACE reads. The sample lists 350,000 to 600,000 distinct CDR3 sequences, 13% to 15% occurring once. This sample also appeared in a second study, on yellow fever vaccine responses in identical twins.

Specimen: CD4+ T cells sorted from blood. These TCRs come from a woman between 18 and 30 years old in good health. Each CDR3 is given with its conserved first and last residue. A D gene is named only where the DNA matches it firmly.

d_gene | j_gene | v_gene | CDR3aa
. | TRBJ2-3 | TRBV15 | CATSRADYTDTQYF
. | TRBJ2-4 | TRBV19 | CASSTTGNGAKNIQYF
TRBD2 | TRBJ2-5 | TRBV4-2 | CASSRDFAGVETQYF
TRBD1 | TRBJ1-5 | TRBV20-1 | CSASDRQQPQHF
. | TRBJ1-3 | TRBV2 | CASSEALAGVSGNTIYF
TRBD1 | TRBJ1-2 | TRBV29-1 | CSVVGTGPGGYTF
TRBD1 | TRBJ1-5 | TRBV5-4 | CASSLDWGQGGGSNQPQHF
TRBD1 | TRBJ2-2 | TRBV7-2 | CASSPRQGKATGELFF
TRBD2 | TRBJ2-1 | TRBV2 | CASREFTSGGTYNEQFF
TRBD1 | TRBJ1-5 | TRBV6-1 | CASTTGLNQPQHF
. | TRBJ1-1 | TRBV5-1 | CASSLDLTGEAFF
. | TRBJ2-4 | TRBV6-1 | CASSAQGLSNSLF
TRBD1 | TRBJ2-7 | TRBV7-9 | CASSRFGTGGDEQYF
TRBD2 | TRBJ2-1 | TRBV13 | CASSLFAGGPDEQFF
. | TRBJ2-5 | TRBV18 | CASSPPFRQETQYF
TRBD1 | TRBJ2-2 | TRBV5-1 | CASSLARRQGIPGELFF
. | TRBJ2-1 | TRBV20-1 | CSARFVWGKGNEQFF
TRBD1 | TRBJ2-7 | TRBV7-2 | CASSLPGTGSYEQYF
TRBD2 | TRBJ2-3 | TRBV7-3 | CASSSLAGQGTQYF
. | TRBJ1-1 | TRBV3-1 | CASSHAGVTEAFF
TRBD1 | TRBJ2-7 | TRBV4-2 | CASSHRDRGSYEQYF
. | TRBJ2-2 | TRBV2 | CASSRDWITGELFF
. | TRBJ2-5 | TRBV10-3 | CAISEFPGGTQYF
. | TRBJ2-5 | TRBV29-1 | CSVDWASETQYF
. | TRBJ1-1 | TRBV5-1 | CASSNLVGTEAFF
. | TRBJ2-1 | TRBV5-1 | CASSPPPGEHYNEQFF
TRBD1 | TRBJ1-1 | TRBV12-3/TRBV12-4 | CASSSRQGAMTEAFF
. | TRBJ2-5 | TRBV20-1 | CSGPGETQYF
. | TRBJ2-3 | TRBV3-1 | CASSQGLRSITDTQYF
. | TRBJ2-3 | TRBV3-1 | CASSHRGGTDTQYF
. | TRBJ1-2 | TRBV12-3/TRBV12-4 | CASSFLGYGYTF
TRBD2 | TRBJ2-1 | TRBV25-1 | CASSVGLAGRNEQFF
TRBD1 | TRBJ2-5 | TRBV6-5 | CASSFGTGQETQYF
TRBD2 | TRBJ2-7 | TRBV27 | CASTSGTTYEQYF
. | TRBJ1-1 | TRBV5-1 | CASSLPSGGFRTEAFF
TRBD1 | TRBJ2-4 | TRBV11-2 | CASSAGVWTGRELVKNIQYF
TRBD2 | TRBJ2-3 | TRBV5-5 | CASSSGTSGSHTQYF
. | TRBJ2-7 | TRBV6-2/TRBV6-3 | CASSYGTLAYEQYF
. | TRBJ2-7 | TRBV4-2 | CASCPTADNAYEQYF
. | TRBJ2-7 | TRBV15 | CATSTPGQGGYEQYF
. | TRBJ2-7 | TRBV7-9 | CASSHAGRRLGQYF
. | TRBJ2-5 | TRBV15 | CATSRVGWETQYF
. | TRBJ2-1 | TRBV6-1 | CASSEVNEQFF
TRBD1 | TRBJ2-2 | TRBV11-2 | CASRLQGAWTGELFF
. | TRBJ2-3 | TRBV7-9 | CASNDLGDTQYF
TRBD2 | TRBJ2-1 | TRBV2 | CASSERSGRAGEQFF
. | TRBJ1-1 | TRBV7-8 | CASSSRGTRNTEAFF
. | TRBJ2-5 | TRBV3-1 | CASSQFTGGLETQYF
. | TRBJ2-3 | TRBV5-6 | CASRLGWGGASADTQYF
. | TRBJ2-1 | TRBV14 | CASSQELLIGANEQFF
. | TRBJ2-3 | TRBV20-1 | CSASASTEGDTQYF
. | TRBJ2-3 | TRBV12-3/TRBV12-4 | CASSSPRGSADTQYF
. | TRBJ2-1 | TRBV3-1 | CASTSLGEQFF
. | TRBJ2-2 | TRBV6-5 | CASSYSRTGELFF
. | TRBJ2-7 | TRBV24-1 | CATSDPGPGKTYEQYF